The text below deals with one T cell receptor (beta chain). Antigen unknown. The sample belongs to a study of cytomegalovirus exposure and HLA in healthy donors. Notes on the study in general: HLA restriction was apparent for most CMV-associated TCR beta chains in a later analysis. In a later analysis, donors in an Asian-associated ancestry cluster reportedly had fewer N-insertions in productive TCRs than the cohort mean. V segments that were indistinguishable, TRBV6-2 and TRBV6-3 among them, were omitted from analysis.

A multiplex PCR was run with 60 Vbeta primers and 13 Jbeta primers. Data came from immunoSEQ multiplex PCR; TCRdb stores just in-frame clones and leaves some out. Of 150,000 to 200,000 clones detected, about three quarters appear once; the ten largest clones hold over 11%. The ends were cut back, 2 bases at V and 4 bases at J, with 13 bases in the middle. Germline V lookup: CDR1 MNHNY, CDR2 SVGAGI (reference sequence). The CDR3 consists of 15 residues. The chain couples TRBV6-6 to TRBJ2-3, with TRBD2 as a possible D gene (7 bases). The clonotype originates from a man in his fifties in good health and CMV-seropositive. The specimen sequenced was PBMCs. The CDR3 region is CASSYGGAAPDTQYF. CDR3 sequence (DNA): TGTGCCAGCAGTTACGGGGGGGCTGCCCCAGATACGCAGTATTTT.